The 8 T cell receptor beta chains given below trace back to one sample, sequenced in a study of shared clonotypes between healthy human individuals. Measured with immunoSEQ multiplex PCR; TCRdb has only the in-frame clones, and not every one. The data show around 2,000,000 clones, with 90% to 95% seen just once and approximately 0.13% held by the top ten. The sequencing input was naive CD4+ T cells sorted from blood. Stated subset: CD45RA+ positively selected. Source of these receptors: a man in his late teens or twenties in good health.

V and J are TRBV2 and TRBJ2-1, with 9 bases that match TRBD2. Germline loops: CDR1 SNHLY, CDR2 FYNNEI. J gave up 0 bases and V 2 bases, and 14 bases lay outside the gene matches. CDR3 size: 20 residues. CDR3 coding DNA: TGTGCCAGCAGTGAAAGGCGGGGGGGCTTATACCTAAGCTCCTACAATGAGCAGTTCTTC. Residues: CASSERRGGLYLSSYNEQFF.

Worth noting for this clone: Other DNA sequences of this sample code for an identical CDR3. This chain uses TRBV27 with TRBJ2-7; D possibly corresponds to TRBD1 (5 bases). The CDR3 length is 13 residues. CDR1 is MNHEY and CDR2 is SMNVEV in the germline V gene (reference sequence). Deletions cut 5 bases from V and 2 bases from J, with 10 bases between. CDR3 loop: CASSRTGTYEQYF. CDR3 in DNA: TGTGCCAGCAGTAGAACAGGTACCTACGAGCAGTACTTC.

The rearrangement links TRBV28 to TRBJ1-4; tentative D call: TRBD1 (6 bases). CDR1 and CDR2 (germline): MDHEN, SYDVKM. The length of the CDR3 is 14 residues. The V end was cut by 6 bases, the J end by 0 bases, with 8 bases between. CDR3 residues: CASSNRATNEKLFF. The CDR3 DNA reads TGTGCCAGCAGCAACAGGGCAACTAATGAAAAACTGTTTTTT. The complete variable domain, with remaining parts taken from reference TRBV28 and TRBJ1-4, reads DVKVTQSSRYLVKRTGEKVFLECVQDMDHENMFWYRQDPGLGLRLIYFSYDVKMKEKGDIPEGYSVSREKKERFSLILESASTNQTSMYLCASSNRATNEKLFFGSGTQLSVL.

The genes are TRBV7-9 and TRBJ1-5; a weak D match, TRBD1 (6 bases). This CDR3 is built from 17 residues. The V end was cut by 4 bases, the J end by 2 bases, with 18 bases between. The V gene's germline CDR1 is SEHNR and CDR2 FQNEAQ (reference sequence). CDR3: CASSSAWGGEGNQPQHF. DNA for the CDR3: TGTGCCAGCAGCTCAGCATGGGGGGGCGAAGGCAATCAGCCCCAGCATTTT.

Notes on this clone: Because the CDR3 is missing its conserved closing phenylalanine or tryptophan, this is likely a read error. This sequence joins TRBV6-1 and TRBJ2-7; D gene uncertain. V was shortened by 6 bases and J by 0 bases, with 12 bases between the two germline ends. Germline values: CDR1 MNHNS, CDR2 SASEGT. This CDR3 is built from 14 residues. CDR3 sequence (DNA): TGTGCCAGCAGGCTGGCAGGCGCCTCCTACGAGCAGTACTCC. Translated: CASRLAGASYEQYS.

This clone was seen only once. The chain links TRBV7-2 to TRBJ2-3; 8 bases map to TRBD1. V lost 6 bases and J lost 3; bases outside the gene matches: 5. This CDR3 is built from 14 residues. The germline V gene has CDR1 SGHTA and CDR2 FQGNSA. The CDR3 reads CASRDGTGTDTQYF. The DNA of the CDR3 is TGTGCCAGCAGAGATGGGACAGGAACAGATACGCAGTATTTT.

The chain recombines TRBV6-5 with TRBJ2-1; D not resolved. CDR1 is MNHEY and CDR2 is SVGAGI in the germline V gene. The V and J ends lost 0 bases and 4 bases respectively, with 4 bases between them. The CDR3 has 13 amino acids. The CDR3 loop is CASSYSQYNEQFF. The DNA of the CDR3 is TGTGCCAGCAGTTACTCCCAGTACAATGAGCAGTTCTTC.

The chain joins TRBV10-3 to TRBJ1-5, with D possibly being TRBD1 (5 bases). CDR1 is ENHRY, CDR2 SYGVKD, per germline. This CDR3 has 15 residues. V shed 2 bases and J shed 4 bases, with 12 bases lying between them. The CDR3 DNA follows: TGTGCCATCAGTGAGACAGGCTGGGGGAATCAGCCCCAGCATTTT. It yields the protein CAISETGWGNQPQHF.